Shown below are 6 T cell receptor beta chains from a single sample sequenced in a study of blood T cell repertoires in COVID-19. Data came from immunoSEQ multiplex PCR; TCRdb stores just in-frame clones and leaves some out. Of about 120,000 clones in the sample, about 83% were seen once. The sample comprised PBMCs or T cells enriched from blood (not recorded which). The receptors derive from a woman aged 25 to 45 who had recovered from COVID-19.

The chain joins TRBV7-9 to TRBJ1-3, with a tentative D call TRBD1 (5 bases). V lost 2 bases and J lost 0, with 14 bases in between. The germline gives CDR1 SEHNR, CDR2 FQNEAQ (reference sequence). The CDR3 runs 17 residues. CDR3 sequence (DNA): TGTGCCAGCAGCTTAAGGCGACAGCTAAGCTCTGGAAACACCATATATTTT. Translation gives CASSLRRQLSSGNTIYF.

The chain carries TRBV2 and TRBJ1-5; D is unresolved. The CDR3 is 14 amino acids. CDR1 is SNHLY and CDR2 is FYNNEI in the germline V gene. The germline V and J ends were trimmed by 7 bases and 9 bases, with 19 bases remaining between them. The CDR3 here is CASMVDRGLGPQHF. CDR3 nucleotide sequence: TGTGCCAGCATGGTGGACCGTGGACTGGGGCCCCAGCATTTT.

V and J are TRBV3-1 (or the pseudogene TRBV3-2) and TRBJ1-2; TRBD1 agrees at 9 bases. This CDR3 contains 15 residues. V lost 2 bases and J lost 5; bases outside the gene matches: 6. Germline V gene data show CDR1 as LGHDT and CDR2 as YNNKEL (reference sequence). CDR3: CASSQTQGAQYGYTF. The DNA for the CDR3 is TGTGCCAGCAGCCAAACACAGGGGGCGCAGTATGGCTACACCTTC.

The rearrangement joins TRBV6-4 to TRBJ2-1; 9 bases are a match to TRBD2. V lost 2 bases and J lost 10; bases outside the gene matches: 9. The CDR3 length is 15 residues. Germline-derived CDR1 and CDR2 are MRHNA and SNTAGT. The CDR3 coding sequence is TGTGCCAGCAGTGACGGTACTAGCGGGCTGAGAGAGCAGTTCTTC. Protein: CASSDGTSGLREQFF.

The chain has TRBV18 and TRBJ1-5, with a weak D call TRBD1 (6 bases). V was clipped by 2 bases and J by 6 bases, with 11 bases between them. The CDR3 has 14 amino acids. Germline CDR1 reads KGHSH; CDR2 reads LQKENI. For the CDR3, the DNA is TGTGCCAGCTCACCAGGGGGACAAGGTCAGCCCCAGCATTTT. Translating gives CASSPGGQGQPQHF.

V usage is TRBV30 and J usage is TRBJ2-1; the D is unclear. The CDR3 is made up of 13 amino acids. Germline assignment: CDR1 GTSNPN and CDR2 SVGIG (reference sequence). Trimming shortened V by 1 base and J by 3 bases, and 7 bases separated the two germline ends. This CDR3 is CAWSAHIYNEQFF. CDR3 coding DNA: TGTGCCTGGAGTGCCCACATCTACAATGAGCAGTTCTTC. Looking up the rest from reference TRBV30 and TRBJ2-1 gives the full variable domain: SQTIHQWPATLVQPVGSPLSLECTVEGTSNPNLYWYRQAAGRGLQLLFYSVGIGQISSEVPQNLSASRPQDRQFILSSKKLLLSDSGFYLCAWSAHIYNEQFFGPGTRLTVL.